One sample yielded the 29 T cell receptor beta chains listed below, sequenced in a study of Ad26.COV2.S vaccination and SARS-CoV-2 variants. Treatment noted: 15 to 20 received Ad26.COV2.S at low or high dose, single or two shots; several received placebo; per-sample allocation not given. Sampling took place 63 days after the first vaccine or placebo injection. Assay: immunoSEQ multiplex PCR; the TCRdb copy retains only in-frame clones and omits some. The table shows more than 300,000 clones, with around four fifths occurring only once. Sequences were derived from peripheral blood, sampled in a trial of Ad26.COV2.S vaccine versus placebo. The receptors derive from a person aged 18-65 years who received the Ad26.COV2.S COVID-19 vaccine or a placebo.

The chain is built from TRBV12-3 or TRBV12-4 and TRBJ1-1; D is undetermined. The V end lost 5 bases, the J end lost 6 bases, and 10 bases lay between the germline ends. The length of the CDR3 is 12 residues. CDR3 sequence reads: CASSQDGPEAFF. The CDR3 nucleotides are TGTGCCAGCAGTCAGGACGGACCTGAAGCTTTCTTT.

The chain uses TRBV6-5 and TRBJ2-4, with D possibly matching TRBD2 (6 bases). Germline V gene data show CDR1 as MNHEY and CDR2 as SVGAGI. This CDR3 has 15 amino acids. V was cut by 6 bases and J by 8 bases, with 20 bases left in between. Here the CDR3 DNA reads TGTGCCAGCAGCGGTACTCGGACCGGGAGAGACATTCAGTACTTC. It codes for CASSGTRTGRDIQYF.

The chain combines TRBV10-3 with TRBJ2-5; TRBD2 matches at 12 bases. Germline CDR1 and CDR2: ENHRY and SYGVKD. With V trimmed by 2 bases and J by 4 bases, 2 bases remained unmatched. The CDR3 runs 15 residues. CDR3 bases: TGTGCCATCAGTGAGCTAGCGGGGGGGAGAGAGACCCAGTACTTC. The encoded protein is CAISELAGGRETQYF.

V is TRBV2 and J is TRBJ1-1; 7 nucleotides align to TRBD1. The CDR3 covers 17 residues. After removal of 6 bases from V and 3 bases from J, the junction contained 16 bases not matched to a gene. The germline gives CDR1 SNHLY, CDR2 FYNNEI. CDR3: CASRPDIGIQGDTEAFF. The CDR3 DNA reads as TGTGCCAGCAGGCCGGACATAGGGATTCAGGGGGACACTGAAGCTTTCTTT.

This clone was counted between two and nine times. This rearrangement joins TRBV6-6 to TRBJ2-7, with D perhaps given as TRBD1 or TRBD2 (5 bases each). CDR3 length equals 14 residues. Deletions cut 3 bases from V and 1 base from J, with 10 bases between. CDR1 and CDR2 from the germline V gene are MNHNY and SVGAGI (reference sequence). The CDR3 sequence: CASSYWDGSYEQYF. The DNA of the CDR3 is TGTGCCAGCAGTTATTGGGACGGGTCCTACGAGCAGTACTTC.

V usage is TRBV6-5 and J usage is TRBJ2-7; TRBD2 agrees at 7 bases. The CDR3 runs 13 residues. The V gene end was trimmed by 6 bases and the J gene end by 7 bases; junction bases not matched to a gene: 9. Per the germline V gene, CDR1 is MNHEY and CDR2 is SVGAGI. The CDR3 DNA reads TGTGCCAGCAGATTAAACCAGGGAGGGGAGCAGTACTTC. This sequence encodes CASRLNQGGEQYF.

V is TRBV25-1 and J is TRBJ2-1; the D call may be TRBD1 or TRBD2 (6 bases each). V was pared by 4 bases and J by 0 bases, with 16 bases between. The length of the CDR3 is 17 residues. CDR1 and CDR2 (germline): MGHDK, SYGVNS. The CDR3 sequence: CASSAHPRGDSYNEQFF. The CDR3 DNA sequence: TGTGCCAGCAGTGCTCACCCTAGGGGGGACTCCTACAATGAGCAGTTCTTC.

The rearrangement links TRBV28 to TRBJ1-3; D possibly corresponds to TRBD1 (5 bases). Looked up from germline, CDR1 is MDHEN and CDR2 is SYDVKM. Trimming removed 5 bases from V and 4 bases from J, with 18 bases in between. This CDR3 contains 16 residues. CDR3 DNA: TGTGCCAGCAGTGACGAATACCGGGACTTGGGAAACACCATATATTTT. It encodes CASSDEYRDLGNTIYF.

This clone was detected a few times. The CDR3 here is CASSPWGGVNTEAFF. As DNA, the CDR3 is TGTGCCAGCAGCCCTTGGGGAGGGGTGAACACTGAAGCTTTCTTT. This chain links TRBV11-3 with TRBJ1-1; D possibly corresponds to TRBD1 (5 bases). This CDR3 has 15 amino acids. Per the germline V gene, CDR1 is SGHNT and CDR2 is YENEEA. The V and J ends lost 5 bases and 0 bases respectively, with 13 bases between them.

The J gene is TRBJ2-3, the V gene TRBV6-4, with D possibly matching TRBD1 (5 bases). The V end lost 6 bases, the J end lost 1 base, and 11 bases lay between the germline ends. This CDR3 has 14 amino acids. Germline-derived CDR1 and CDR2 are MRHNA and SNTAGT. The CDR3 reads CASSRQPRTDTQYF. The CDR3 nucleotides read TGTGCCAGCAGCCGACAGCCCCGCACAGATACGCAGTATTTT.

The rearrangement uses TRBV9 and TRBJ1-4, with a weak D call TRBD1 (5 bases). Trimming took off 4 bases at V and 0 bases at J, with 7 bases between the two ends. Germline V gene sequence: CDR1 SGDLS, CDR2 YYNGEE. This CDR3 contains 14 residues. CDR3 nucleotides: TGTGCCAGCAGCACAGGCCCAACTAATGAAAAACTGTTTTTT. Its protein is CASSTGPTNEKLFF.

J is TRBJ2-5 and V is TRBV5-1; no clear D gene. CDR1 SGHRS and CDR2 YFSETQ come from the germline V gene. This CDR3 comprises 16 residues. Trimming cost V 2 bases and J 5 bases, with 19 bases left between them. For the CDR3, the DNA is TGCGCCAGCAGCTTTATCAGCCGCTCCCAAGGGGAGACCCAGTACTTC. This translates into CASSFISRSQGETQYF.

This chain connects TRBV21-1 to TRBJ1-6. TRBV21-1 is classified as a pseudogene. This CDR3 region has 17 residues. The CDR3 loop reads CASSLSGGGRIFSPLHF. CDR3 DNA: TGTGCCAGCAGCCTTTCCGGCGGGGGGCGCATTTTTTCACCCCTCCACTTT.

The rearrangement links TRBV3-1 (or the pseudogene TRBV3-2) to TRBJ1-1, with D maybe TRBD1 (6 bases). The CDR3 length is 13 residues. V dropped 4 bases and J dropped 11 bases, with 17 bases sitting between them. Germline V lookup: CDR1 LGHDT, CDR2 YNNKEL (reference sequence). The CDR3 is CASSPTRQVGAFF. The CDR3 nucleotides read TGTGCCAGCAGCCCAACGAGACAGGTGGGTGCTTTCTTT.

The chain recombines TRBV19 with TRBJ1-1; no definite D call. The V gene's germline CDR1 is LNHDA and CDR2 SQIVND (reference sequence). The CDR3 runs to 14 residues. Trimming removed 3 bases from V and 4 bases from J, with 12 bases in between. CDR3 protein: CASSIVLSSTEAFF. The CDR3 bases are TGTGCCAGTAGTATTGTTTTATCGAGCACTGAAGCTTTCTTT.

The genes are TRBV9 and TRBJ1-2, with TRBD1 as a possible D gene (6 bases). Trimming removed 0 bases from V and 2 bases from J, with 14 bases in between. The CDR3 has 16 residues. From germline, CDR1 is SGDLS and CDR2 YYNGEE. The CDR3 nucleotides are TGTGCCAGCAGCGTAGCGACGCAGGGGCCAAACTATGGCTACACCTTC. Protein: CASSVATQGPNYGYTF.

The chain links TRBV6-6 to TRBJ1-1, with D tentatively TRBD1 (6 bases). This CDR3 is 15 amino acids long. Trimming shortened V by 0 bases and J by 4 bases, and 12 bases separated the two germline ends. The germline V gene has CDR1 MNHNY and CDR2 SVGAGI (reference sequence). The CDR3 protein is CASSYSDRSGTEAFF. The CDR3 DNA reads as TGTGCCAGCAGTTACTCCGACAGGTCGGGCACTGAAGCTTTCTTT.

The DNA for the CDR3 is TGTGCCAGCAGCCTAAACAGGGGAGAAAAACTGTTTTTT. Amino acids: CASSLNRGEKLFF. The rearrangement joins TRBV6-5 to TRBJ1-4; 7 positions match TRBD1. CDR3 size: 13 residues. Losses at the gene ends were 6 bases for V and 8 bases for J; bases not matched to a gene: 6. Germline values: CDR1 MNHEY, CDR2 SVGAGI.

The chain recombines TRBV7-6 with TRBJ1-6, with D hard to call. Trimming took off 1 base at V and 9 bases at J, with 13 bases between the two ends. CDR1 and CDR2 from the germline V gene are SGHVS and FNYEAQ. There are 15 residues in the CDR3. CDR3 protein: CASSLGASLGSPLHF. For the CDR3, the DNA is TGTGCCAGCAGCTTAGGTGCCTCCCTGGGTTCACCCCTCCACTTT.

This clone was seen once. The chain combines TRBV5-4 with TRBJ2-7; D uncertain. CDR3 length equals 15 residues. Germline CDR1 and CDR2: SGHNT and YYREEE (reference sequence). With 4 bases removed from V and 2 bases from J, the gap between germline ends came to 16 bases. CDR3 nucleotides: TGTGCCAGCAGCGACCTCGGTGGCGCTCCCTACGAGCAGTACTTC. It is translated as CASSDLGGAPYEQYF.

The chain carries TRBV18 and TRBJ2-2, with D uncertain. Between the trimmed V and J ends, which lost 1 base and 0 bases, there was a span of 6 bases. Germline V lookup: CDR1 KGHSH, CDR2 LQKENI. The CDR3 contains 15 residues. CDR3 DNA sequence: TGTGCCAGCTCACCACTCAACGCGAACACCGGGGAGCTGTTTTTT. Translation gives CASSPLNANTGELFF.

The chain couples TRBV19 to TRBJ2-1; D gene ambiguous. The CDR3 contains 13 residues. Trimming pared 7 bases from V and 6 bases from J, leaving 13 bases between. The V gene's germline CDR1 is LNHDA and CDR2 SQIVND (reference sequence). CDR3 nucleotide sequence: TGTGCCAGTACTCCCGCGTGGGGCAATGAGCAGTTCTTC. Protein sequence: CASTPAWGNEQFF.

J is TRBJ2-1 and V is TRBV9; 9 bases are shared with TRBD1. This CDR3 contains 15 residues. CDR1 SGDLS and CDR2 YYNGEE come from the germline V gene. J was trimmed by 5 bases and V by 1 base; bases with no gene match: 4. The CDR3 sequence: CASSVQGTGHNEQFF. CDR3 DNA: TGTGCCAGCAGCGTACAAGGGACAGGGCACAATGAGCAGTTCTTC.

This chain uses TRBV18 with TRBJ2-7; 7 bases map to TRBD1. Germline CDR1 and CDR2: KGHSH and LQKENI. This CDR3 spans 15 amino acids. Germline trimming cut 4 bases from V and 0 bases from J; bases unmatched to any gene: 6. The DNA for the CDR3 is TGTGCCAGCTCACACCGGGACAGAAACTCCTACGAGCAGTACTTC. Translating it yields CASSHRDRNSYEQYF.

The chain carries TRBV7-8 and TRBJ1-1; D possibly corresponds to TRBD1 (5 bases). Germline CDR1 is SGHVS and CDR2 is FQNEAQ. The CDR3 runs to 12 residues. The ends were cut back, 5 bases at V and 7 bases at J, with 11 bases in the middle. CDR3 sequence: CASSRDQGEAFF. CDR3 nucleotide sequence: TGTGCCAGCAGCCGGGACCAGGGTGAAGCTTTCTTT.

This chain connects TRBV11-2 to TRBJ2-7; TRBD2 matches 7 bases. This CDR3 comprises 14 residues. Germline lookup yields CDR1 SGHAT and CDR2 FQNNGV. V dropped 4 bases and J dropped 3; count of bases not matched to a gene: 6. The CDR3 DNA reads as TGTGCCAGCAGCTCGGTGCGGGGGAGCTACGAGCAGTACTTC. It codes for CASSSVRGSYEQYF.

This chain uses TRBV20-1 with TRBJ1-1; no definite D call. Germline V gene lookup returns CDR1 DFQATT and CDR2 SNEGSKA (reference sequence). Trimming shortened V by 0 bases and J by 8 bases, and 7 bases separated the two germline ends. CDR3 length equals 11 residues. The CDR3 spells CSARDLAEAFF. The CDR3, as DNA: TGCAGTGCTAGAGATCTGGCGGAAGCTTTCTTT.

This chain links TRBV5-1 with TRBJ2-7, with 8 bases lining up with TRBD2. In germline, CDR1 is SGHRS, CDR2 YFSETQ. The CDR3 is 13 amino acids. The trim removed 6 bases at V and 1 base at J, leaving 3 bases unmatched. CDR3 bases: TGCGCCAGCAATTCGGGGGGGTCCTACGAGCAGTACTTC. Encoded protein: CASNSGGSYEQYF.

V and J are TRBV11-3 and TRBJ2-3; 10 bases agree with TRBD1. The V gene end was trimmed by 2 bases and the J gene end by 3 bases; junction bases not matched to a gene: 2. The CDR3 totals 15 residues. CDR1 is SGHNT and CDR2 is YENEEA in the germline V gene. The CDR3 nucleotides read TGTGCCAGCAGCTTAATGGGACAGGGGACAGATACGCAGTATTTT. Translation: CASSLMGQGTDTQYF.